The rows below give T cell receptor beta chains drawn from one sample of a study of blood T cell repertoires in COVID-19. Clones were sequenced by immunoSEQ multiplex PCR, and TCRdb holds only the in-frame ones, with some missing. The sample has 200,000 to 250,000 clones; approximately 81% are singletons. The sequenced sample was peripheral blood. Receptors originate from an elderly woman with active or convalescent COVID-19. The CDR3 runs from the conserved cysteine through the conserved F or W. D genes are given only for firm matches. Clone size, where shown, is once, few, many, or a class for clones that have expanded.

V	J	size	D	CDR3	DNA
TRBV3-1/TRBV3-2	TRBJ1-2	NA	NA	CASSQGAGGANYGYTF	TGTGCCAGCAGCCAAGGAGCGGGGGGGGCTAACTATGGCTACACCTTC
TRBV27	TRBJ1-1	NA	NA	CASSINAQNTEAFF	TGTGCCAGCAGTATAAACGCACAAAACACTGAAGCTTTCTTT
TRBV6-5	TRBJ2-7	once	TRBD1	CASSLRDRGHEQYF	TGTGCCAGCAGTCTACGGGACAGGGGCCACGAGCAGTACTTC
TRBV6-2/TRBV6-3	TRBJ2-2	few	NA	CASSLGQLNTGELFF	TGTGCCAGCAGTTTGGGACAACTGAACACCGGGGAGCTGTTTTTT
TRBV5-1	TRBJ1-2	NA	NA	CASSLNRGSGYTF	TGCGCCAGCAGCTTGAATAGGGGGAGCGGCTACACCTTC
TRBV7-2	TRBJ2-3	NA	TRBD2	CASSGLAGPTDTQYF	TGTGCCAGCAGCGGACTAGCGGGCCCCACAGATACGCAGTATTTT
TRBV5-5	TRBJ1-4	NA	NA	CASSLFTSATNEKLFF	TGTGCCAGCAGCTTGTTCACGAGCGCAACTAATGAAAAACTGTTTTTT
TRBV6-5	TRBJ1-5	NA	NA	CASSYGRGNQPQHF	TGTGCCAGCAGTTACGGGCGGGGCAATCAGCCCCAGCATTTT
TRBV7-2	TRBJ1-3	NA	TRBD1	CASSSQGALGNTIYF	TGTGCCAGCAGCTCGCAGGGGGCGCTGGGAAACACCATATATTTT
TRBV5-4	TRBJ2-2	NA	NA	CASSGSGGNTGELFF	TGTGCCAGCAGCGGATCGGGGGGCAACACCGGGGAGCTGTTTTTT
TRBV5-1	TRBJ2-1	NA	NA	CASSLEAVGYNEQFF	TGCGCCAGCAGCTTGGAAGCGGTGGGGTACAATGAGCAGTTCTTC
TRBV28	TRBJ1-4	NA	NA	CASIAGGAGEKLFF	TGTGCCAGCATCGCGGGGGGGGCAGGTGAAAAACTGTTTTTT
TRBV11-2	TRBJ1-1	once	TRBD1	CASSSWDRATEAFF	TGTGCCAGCAGCTCATGGGACAGGGCTACTGAAGCTTTCTTT
TRBV18	TRBJ1-2	NA	NA	CASSPELGQNGYTF	TGTGCCAGCTCACCGGAGCTGGGACAAAACGGCTACACCTTC
TRBV6-6	TRBJ1-2	NA	NA	CASSRRGYGYTF	TGTGCCAGCAGCAGGAGGGGATATGGCTACACCTTC
TRBV19	TRBJ1-5	few	TRBD1	CASRTGLGNQPQHF	TGTGCCAGTAGGACAGGGCTAGGCAATCAGCCCCAGCATTTT
TRBV20-1	TRBJ2-1	few	TRBD2	CSASWASGRHEQFF	TGCAGTGCTAGTTGGGCTAGCGGGAGACATGAGCAGTTCTTC
TRBV11-3	TRBJ2-1	NA	NA	CASSLIARSSYNEQFF	TGTGCCAGCAGCCTAATAGCGAGGAGCTCCTACAATGAGCAGTTCTTC
TRBV5-1	TRBJ1-5	few	NA	CASSPTGSNQPQHF	TGCGCCAGCAGCCCGACAGGTAGCAATCAGCCCCAGCATTTT
TRBV11-2	TRBJ2-7	NA	TRBD1	CASSRTGGYEQYF	TGTGCCAGCTCAAGGACAGGGGGATACGAGCAGTACTTC
TRBV9	TRBJ2-1	NA	NA	CASSVAGNSYNEQFF	TGTGCCAGCAGCGTAGCGGGTAATTCCTACAATGAGCAGTTCTTC
TRBV7-2	TRBJ1-4	NA	NA	CASSPSAGGERIGLFF	TGTGCCAGCAGCCCCTCCGCGGGGGGCGAAAGAATTGGACTGTTTTTT
TRBV2	TRBJ2-1	NA	TRBD1	CASSDRQGRKFF	TGTGCCAGCAGTGACAGACAGGGAAGGAAGTTCTTC
TRBV10-3	TRBJ1-1	NA	NA	CAISESASGTEAFF	TGTGCCATCAGTGAGTCAGCTTCGGGCACTGAAGCTTTCTTT
TRBV19	TRBJ1-2	NA	NA	CASSIFGDPNYGYTF	TGTGCCAGTAGTATTTTCGGGGATCCTAACTATGGCTACACCTTC
TRBV6-5	TRBJ2-7	NA	NA	CASSSGLSEQYF	TGTGCCAGCAGTTCGGGACTCTCCGAGCAGTACTTC
TRBV5-1	TRBJ2-5	NA	TRBD2	CASPKAGGPPETQYF	TGCGCCAGTCCCAAAGCGGGAGGGCCTCCAGAGACCCAGTACTTC
TRBV28	TRBJ2-1	once	TRBD2	CASIPKGTTTAGEQFF	TGTGCCAGCATTCCGAAGGGGACTACAACCGCGGGTGAGCAGTTCTTC
TRBV6-5	TRBJ2-7	NA	TRBD2	CASSYRLAGGPGEQYF	TGTGCCAGCAGTTACCGCCTAGCGGGGGGGCCTGGAGAGCAGTACTTC
TRBV3-1/TRBV3-2	TRBJ2-3	NA	TRBD1	CASSLTTGVRAQYF	TGTGCCAGCAGCCTTACAACAGGGGTGAGGGCGCAGTATTTT
TRBV27	TRBJ1-2	few	TRBD1	CASSLQGPYGYTF	TGTGCCAGCAGTCTACAGGGGCCCTATGGCTACACCTTC
TRBV6-4	TRBJ2-2	NA	NA	CASSEIALAGELFF	TGTGCCAGCAGTGAGATAGCGCTCGCCGGGGAGCTGTTTTTT
TRBV14	TRBJ2-7	NA	TRBD1	CASSQVDRAKQYF	TGTGCCAGCAGCCAAGTCGACAGGGCCAAGCAGTACTTC
TRBV15	TRBJ1-1	NA	NA	CATSQDRQGNTEAFF	TGTGCCACCAGCCAAGATCGCCAGGGGAACACTGAAGCTTTCTTT
TRBV6-1	TRBJ1-2	NA	NA	CASSEASRSRFHTF	TGTGCCAGCAGTGAGGCCTCGCGCTCCAGGTTCCACACCTTC
TRBV7-3	TRBJ2-1	NA	TRBD1	CASSLGTGVFNEQFF	TGTGCCAGCAGCCTTGGGACAGGGGTCTTCAATGAGCAGTTCTTC
TRBV5-1	TRBJ1-2	once	TRBD1	CASSEGGGLYGYTF	TGCGCCAGCAGCGAAGGAGGGGGCCTTTATGGCTACACCTTC
TRBV19	TRBJ2-2	NA	NA	CASSRGPNTGELFF	TGTGCCAGTAGTAGGGGGCCCAACACCGGGGAGCTGTTTTTT
TRBV28	TRBJ2-1	few	NA	CASSLRGGEFF	TGTGCCAGCAGTTTGCGGGGAGGTGAATTCTTC